This passage covers 23 T cell receptor beta chains from one sample sequenced in a study of tissue T cells after allogeneic stem cell transplantation. TCRdb keeps only in-frame clones here, not all; method: immunoSEQ multiplex PCR. The table has about 5,800 clones, roughly 44% seen once; the top ten hold 2.5% to 3.5%. Time point noted: mouse harvest day 7 after allogeneic transplant. The graft held 10^6 splenic CD5+ T cells and 10^7 T-cell-depleted bone marrow cells. Sequenced input: skin. The receptor source for this set is a female BALB/c mouse given C57BL/6 T cells with graft-versus-host disease after an allogeneic hematopoietic cell transplant.

Points on this clone: Gene names and germline refer to mouse. The read comes to an end 1 residue before the CDR3 does, leaving the germline J gene to fill in the end. The chain recombines TRBV21 with TRBJ2-7, with 9 positions matching TRBD1. TRBV21 is an ORF for which the function is uncertain. After removal of 2 bases from V and 6 bases from J, the junction contained 2 bases not matched to a gene. This CDR3 has 13 residues. CDR3 bases read: TGTGCTAGCAGTCAAGGACAGGGGTCTGAACAGTAC. Protein: CASSQGQGSEQY. The full CDR3 protein is CASSQGQGSEQYF.

As concerns this clone: The genes are named according to mouse. From the germline J gene comes the end of the CDR3, since the read stops 1 residue before it. The chain is built from TRBV23 and TRBJ2-5; TRBD2 is the table's D call, not checked against the DNA. The CDR3 loop spans 15 amino acids. Germline V lookup: CDR1 KGHTA, CDR2 FQNQQP. The DNA read from the CDR3 is TGCTCCAGCAGAGCCGGGACTGGGGGGGAGAACACCCAGTAC. It translates to CSSRAGTGGENTQY. The full-length CDR3 reads as CSSRAGTGGENTQYF.

In the case of this clone: Each gene name is a mouse one. Read data end 1 residue before the CDR3 end; the end is taken from the germline J gene. This chain joins TRBV2 and TRBJ1-6; no firm D call. TRBJ1-6 is an open reading frame, and its role is uncertain. V was clipped by 0 bases and J by 8 bases, with 5 bases between them. The CDR3 spans 13 residues. Germline V CDR1 and CDR2: LGHNA, YSYQKL. The CDR3 reads CASSQDRDSPLYF. The part of the CDR3 DNA that was read is TGTGCCAGCAGCCAAGACAGAGATTCGCCCCTCTAC.

This clone has more than one count but fewer than ten. Gene names denote mouse genes. The read ends 1 residue early relative to the CDR3; the germline J gene fills the gap. This chain joins TRBV26 and TRBJ2-7; 8 bases line up with TRBD2. CDR1 is KGHPV, CDR2 FQNQEV, per germline (reference sequence). V lost 6 bases and J lost 0; bases outside the gene matches: 7. The CDR3 runs to 15 residues. This CDR3 is CASSRLGKSSYEQYF. The part of the CDR3 DNA that was read is TGTGCCAGCAGCCGACTGGGGAAGAGCTCCTATGAACAGTAC.

Points on this clone: Genes here carry mouse names. The CDR3 protein is CASSWTGGQDTQYF. Incomplete CDR3 DNA: TGTGCAAGCAGCTGGACTGGGGGGCAAGACACCCAGTAC. The V call is TRBV16, the J call TRBJ2-5; 11 bases fit TRBD2. The read falls 1 residue short of the CDR3 end, and the missing part is taken from the germline J gene. V trimming: 4 bases; J trimming: 3 bases; junction bases outside the gene matches: 0. This CDR3 has 14 residues. Germline V gene data show CDR1 as SGHSA and CDR2 as FRNQAP.

This clone was observed a single time. Here the gene names and germline are mouse. The read is 1 residue too short to cover the CDR3 end, so that end is filled in from the germline J gene. The chain carries TRBV19 and TRBJ2-1, with unresolved D. The CDR3 is made up of 14 amino acids. Trimming removed 4 bases at V and 0 bases at J, with 8 bases between. Germline loops: CDR1 FNHDT, CDR2 SITEND (reference sequence). The sequenced part of the CDR3 DNA is TGTGCCAGCAGTCCGACACTTAACTATGCTGAGCAGTTC. It codes for CASSPTLNYAEQF. The whole CDR3 sequence reads CASSPTLNYAEQFF.

About this clone itself: Mouse gene names and germline throughout. The read is 1 residue too short to cover the CDR3 end, so that end is filled in from the germline J gene. The chain couples TRBV16 to TRBJ1-4, with D possibly being TRBD1 (5 bases). Germline V lookup: CDR1 SGHSA, CDR2 FRNQAP. Trimming left V 3 bases short and J 2 bases short, with 7 bases between. CDR3 size: 14 residues. Here the CDR3 reads CASSFGQSNERLFF. The CDR3 DNA, read in part, is TGTGCAAGCAGCTTTGGACAATCCAACGAAAGATTATTT.

By share, this clone counts as large (0.1 to 1%). Gene names are the mouse ones. The read falls 1 residue short of the CDR3 end, and the missing part is taken from the germline J gene. This chain connects TRBV1 to TRBJ1-5; no clear D. The germline gives CDR1 NSQYPW, CDR2 LRSPGD (reference sequence). With 1 base removed from V and 3 bases from J, the gap between germline ends came to 4 bases. The CDR3 is 13 residues long. The sequenced CDR3 bases are TGCACCTGCAGTGCAGGTGGCAACCAGGCTCCGCTT. It yields the protein CTCSAGGNQAPL. The entire CDR3 is CTCSAGGNQAPLF.

This clone was observed a few times. Gene names and germline match the mouse. Sequencing ends 1 residue short of the CDR3 end; the germline J gene provides the rest. V gene TRBV26 combines with J gene TRBJ1-6; no definite D call. TRBJ1-6 is treated as an ORF (open reading frame) with a function not yet certain. The germline V and J ends were trimmed by 5 bases and 0 bases, with 5 bases remaining between them. The length of the CDR3 is 14 residues. The V gene's germline CDR1 is KGHPV and CDR2 FQNQEV (reference sequence). The CDR3: CASSGVSYNSPLYF. Partial CDR3 DNA: TGTGCCAGCAGTGGGGTTTCCTATAATTCGCCCCTCTAC.

This clone was seen a single time. The germline and genes are mouse ones. Coverage ceases 1 residue before the CDR3 finishes, and the germline J gene fills in the end. The rearrangement links TRBV15 to TRBJ2-7; TRBD1 is a possible D gene (6 bases). CDR1 and CDR2 from the germline V gene are SGHND and FRSKSL. The length of the CDR3 is 12 residues. With 5 bases removed from V and 4 bases from J, the gap between germline ends came to 9 bases. CDR3 in amino acids: CASSLGQYEQYF. Incomplete CDR3 DNA: TGTGCCAGCAGTCTGGGACAATATGAACAGTAC.

To note about this clone: Mouse gene names and germline throughout. The observed sequence ends 1 residue before the CDR3 terminus, with the missing tail filled in from the germline J gene. V usage is TRBV26 and J usage is TRBJ2-3; 9 bases agree with TRBD1. Germline V gene data show CDR1 as KGHPV and CDR2 as FQNQEV (reference sequence). The CDR3 length is 16 residues. The junction had 6 bases not matched to a gene; V was cut back by 3 bases and J by 2 bases. This CDR3 reads CASSLGTGIFAETLYF. The sequenced CDR3 bases are TGTGCCAGCAGTCTAGGGACAGGGATTTTTGCAGAAACGCTGTAT.

This clone turned up a few times. Genes here carry mouse names. The CDR3 extends 1 residue past the end of the read, so its final part is completed from the germline J gene. The chain couples TRBV26 to TRBJ2-5; possibly TRBD1 for D (6 bases). CDR3 length: 13 amino acids. The V and J ends lost 2 bases and 6 bases respectively, with 9 bases between them. The V gene's germline CDR1 is KGHPV and CDR2 FQNQEV (reference sequence). Partial CDR3 DNA: TGTGCCAGCAGTCTGCGCAGGGGTGACACCCAGTAC. Its translation is CASSLRRGDTQY. The whole CDR3 is CASSLRRGDTQYF.

This clone came up a few times. Genes here carry mouse names. With the read ending 1 residue before the CDR3 end, the germline J gene is used to fill in that end. The V and J genes are TRBV23 and TRBJ1-5; the DNA was not used to check the table's D call, TRBD1. The CDR3 is made up of 11 amino acids. The germline V gene encodes CDR1 KGHTA and CDR2 FQNQQP. The covered CDR3 bases are TGCTCCAGCGGACAAGACCAGGCTCCGCTT. Translating gives CSSGQDQAPL. In full, the CDR3 is CSSGQDQAPLF.

With respect to this clone: Mouse germline and gene names are used. The CDR3 end lies 1 residue beyond the end of the read and is filled in from the germline J gene. The J gene is TRBJ1-1, the V gene TRBV26; unclear D gene. Germline V gene sequence: CDR1 KGHPV, CDR2 FQNQEV (reference sequence). CDR3 size: 12 residues. The V and J ends lost 4 bases and 0 bases respectively, with 3 bases between them. The CDR3 loop reads CASSRTNTEVFF. CDR3 DNA, as far as it was read: TGTGCCAGCAGTCGGACAAACACAGAAGTCTTC.

Worth noting for this clone: Each gene name is a mouse one. The observed sequence ends 1 residue before the CDR3 terminus, with the missing tail filled in from the germline J gene. The gene calls are TRBV14 and TRBJ2-4, with TRBD1 matching 7 bases. The CDR3 extends over 12 amino acids. J lost 3 bases, V lost 5 bases, and 0 bases had no gene match. The V gene's germline CDR1 is SGHDT and CDR2 FRDEAV. The CDR3 bases that were read are TGTGCCAGCAGGGGACAGCAAAACACCTTGTAC. Residues: CASRGQQNTLY. The entire CDR3 is CASRGQQNTLYF. Together with reference TRBV14 and TRBJ2-4, the CDR3 gives the full variable domain: EAGVTQSPRYAVLQEGQAVSFWCDPISGHDTLYWYQQPRDQGPQLLVYFRDEAVIDNSQLPSDRFSAVRPKGTNSTLKIQSAKQGDTATYLCASRGQQNTLYFGAGTRLSVL.

With regard to this clone: The genes are named according to mouse. From the germline J gene comes the end of the CDR3, since the read stops 1 residue before it. The rearrangement uses TRBV26 and TRBJ2-1, with D tentatively TRBD1 (5 bases). Trimming pared 2 bases from V and 9 bases from J, leaving 8 bases between. Germline CDR1 and CDR2: KGHPV and FQNQEV (reference sequence). The length of the CDR3 is 12 residues. CDR3 bases read: TGTGCCAGCAGTCTGGGCCAGGGTGAGCAGTTC. It codes for CASSLGQGEQF. The whole CDR3 protein is CASSLGQGEQFF.

By share of the sample, this clone is medium-sized. The genes and germline here are from mouse. The read comes to an end 1 residue before the CDR3 does, leaving the germline J gene to fill in the end. The gene calls are TRBV26 and TRBJ2-3, with TRBD1 matching over 9 bases. The CDR3 covers 15 residues. CDR1 and CDR2 (germline): KGHPV, FQNQEV (reference sequence). The V segment lost 2 bases and the J segment 1 base; nucleotides outside the gene matches: 1. CDR3 bases read: TGTGCCAGCAGTCTGAGGGACAGGGGTGCAGAAACGCTGTAT. Amino acid sequence: CASSLRDRGAETLY. The whole CDR3 protein is CASSLRDRGAETLYF.

Turning to this clone: Gene names refer to mouse genes. The CDR3 end falls 1 residue outside the read, so it is completed with the germline J gene. This rearrangement joins TRBV13-1 to TRBJ2-7; weak D call: TRBD1 (6 bases). V was pared by 0 bases and J by 4 bases, with 8 bases between. Germline V gives CDR1 NSHNY, CDR2 SYGAGN. This CDR3 has 13 residues. CDR3 DNA, as far as it was read: TGTGCCAGCAGTGATGGGGACATATATGAACAGTAC. Protein: CASSDGDIYEQY. The CDR3, in full, reads CASSDGDIYEQYF.

The sample holds one count of this clone. Mouse names are used for the genes. The CDR3 DNA, read in part, is TGTGCCCCACCGGGACACCCTTCCTATAATTCGCCCCTCTAC. Its translation is CAPPGHPSYNSPLY. The whole CDR3 reads CAPPGHPSYNSPLYF. The chain employs TRBV31 and TRBJ1-6; possibly TRBD1 for D (6 bases). The read ends 1 residue early relative to the CDR3; the germline J gene fills the gap. TRBJ1-6 is filed as an ORF, its function uncertain. Germline CDR1 and CDR2: GKSSPN and SITVG. Trimming left V 8 bases short and J 0 bases short, with 14 bases between. This CDR3 contains 15 residues.

This clone came up once. The gene symbols are mouse symbols. The read gets to within 1 residue of the CDR3 end, and the germline J gene fills in the rest. The V gene is TRBV3, the J gene TRBJ1-3; D may be TRBD1 (6 bases). The CDR3 consists of 14 residues. The germline V and J ends were trimmed by 5 bases and 0 bases, with 8 bases remaining between them. Germline V lookup: CDR1 SNHLY, CDR2 FYNGKV (reference sequence). The CDR3: CASSGQNSGNTLYF. Incomplete CDR3 DNA: TGTGCCAGCAGCGGACAGAATTCTGGAAATACGCTCTAT.

On this clone itself: The genes and germline here are from mouse. With the read ending 1 residue before the CDR3 end, the germline J gene is used to fill in that end. The chain has TRBV1 and TRBJ2-1, with D possibly TRBD1 on 6 matching bases. V lost 4 bases and J lost 2, with 6 bases in between. This CDR3 comprises 13 residues. Germline CDR1 NSQYPW, CDR2 LRSPGD (reference sequence). CDR3 loop: CTCSGQDYAEQFF. The sequenced part of the CDR3 DNA is TGCACCTGCAGTGGACAGGACTATGCTGAGCAGTTC.

Turning to this clone: These gene names are mouse names. Other nucleotide sequences from this sample produce the same CDR3. The part of the CDR3 DNA that was read is TGTGCCTGGAGTCTAGATGGGGGGGCGGGGCAACAGTAC. Protein product: CAWSLDGGAGQQY. The complete CDR3 sequence is CAWSLDGGAGQQYF. The chain is built from TRBV31 and TRBJ2-7; 9 bases are shared with TRBD2. The read halts 1 residue ahead of the CDR3 end, with the missing end drawn from the germline J gene. The junction had 8 bases not matched to a gene; V was cut back by 0 bases and J by 8 bases. The CDR3 runs 14 residues. Germline lookup yields CDR1 GKSSPN and CDR2 SITVG.

To note about this clone: Gene names refer to mouse genes. The read comes to an end 1 residue before the CDR3 does, leaving the germline J gene to fill in the end. J is TRBJ1-4 and V is TRBV26, with D perhaps matching TRBD1 (6 bases). V lost 8 bases, J lost 0 bases, and 10 bases lay in between. The CDR3 runs to 14 residues. Germline-derived CDR1 and CDR2 are KGHPV and FQNQEV (reference sequence). CDR3 protein: CASAGTISNERLFF. The covered CDR3 bases are TGTGCCAGCGCCGGGACAATTTCCAACGAAAGATTATTT.